Here is one TCR beta chain with its context. The sample is drawn from a study of CD8 T cells in Susac syndrome. CDR1 PRHDT and CDR2 FYEKMQ come from the germline V gene (reference sequence). V lost 5 bases to trimming and J lost 4 bases, with 23 bases between them. The CDR3 loop spans 17 amino acids. 0.5 to 1 ug RNA was reverse transcribed with random hexamers. TCRdb re-analysed the immunoSEQ multiplex PCR reads in MiXCR, keeping a single row per CDR3 protein. The sample comprises under 200,000 distinct CDR3 sequences, approximately 94% of which are singletons, and around 0.1% rests with the top ten. The TCR was taken from a human donor in good health. The chain is built from TRBV13 and TRBJ1-1; D perhaps matches TRBD1 (6 bases). Sequencing was performed on CD4+ T cells from PBMCs. Here the CDR3 DNA reads TGTGCCAGCAGCCAGGGGCGCCTCAACGGGAGAGGCACTGAAGCTTTCTTT. It encodes CASSQGRLNGRGTEAFF.